This entry describes one T cell receptor beta chain. Its antigen remains unknown. This sample was included in a study of post-analysis software for immune sequencing data. Looking at the study overall: Several disease courses (relapsing-remitting, secondary progressive and progressive-relapsing) of multiple sclerosis were included.

Study findings and constraints: Comparison with controls showed significantly lower normalized Chao1 diversity in multiple sclerosis patients. Five or six TRBV segments, TRBV5-6, TRBV5-1 and TRBV20-1 among them, were found more frequent in patients than controls.

TCR beta cDNA libraries included unique molecular identifiers. Roughly 500,000 cDNA molecules were recovered from an input of roughly 0.85 to 10 million T cells. Each CDR3 protein is one row after TCRdb ran MiXCR on the PCR reads. The sample records approximately 630,000 distinct CDR3 sequences, around 64% being singletons. The germline V gene has CDR1 SQVTM and CDR2 ANQGSEA. The length of the CDR3 is 13 residues. Trimming removed 5 bases at V and 5 bases at J, with 15 bases between. The TCR originated in a girl aged 2 to 10 with multiple sclerosis. The source material was blood. This chain uses TRBV29-1 with TRBJ1-1; D call uncertain. The CDR3 sequence: CSVMDGATTEAFF. The DNA for the CDR3 is TGCAGCGTTATGGACGGCGCTACGACTGAAGCTTTCTTT.